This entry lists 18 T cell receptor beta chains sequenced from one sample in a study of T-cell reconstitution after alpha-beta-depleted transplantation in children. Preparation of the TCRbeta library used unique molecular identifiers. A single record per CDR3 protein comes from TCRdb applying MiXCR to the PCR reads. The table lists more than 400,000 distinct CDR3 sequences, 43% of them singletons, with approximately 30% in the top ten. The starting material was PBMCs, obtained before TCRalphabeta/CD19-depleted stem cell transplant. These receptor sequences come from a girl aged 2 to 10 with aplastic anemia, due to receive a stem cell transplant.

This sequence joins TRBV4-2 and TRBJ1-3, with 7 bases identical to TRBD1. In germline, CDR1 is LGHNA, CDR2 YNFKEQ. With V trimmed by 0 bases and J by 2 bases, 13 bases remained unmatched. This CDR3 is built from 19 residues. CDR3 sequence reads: CASSQERAYRGPPGNTIYF. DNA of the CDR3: TGTGCCAGCAGCCAAGAAAGGGCTTACAGGGGCCCCCCTGGAAACACCATATATTTT.

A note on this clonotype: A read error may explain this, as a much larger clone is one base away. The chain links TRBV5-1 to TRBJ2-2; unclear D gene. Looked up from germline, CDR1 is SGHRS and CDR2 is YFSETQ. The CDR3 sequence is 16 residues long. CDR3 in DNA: TGCGCCAGCAGCCTGGGAAGGAATTCGAAAACCGGGGAGCTGTTTTTT. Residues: CASSLGRNSKTGELFF.

The CDR3 coding sequence is TGTGCCAGCTCACAATCAGGGGAGAGCGAGCAGTACTTC. This sequence encodes CASSQSGESEQYF. The chain recombines TRBV18 with TRBJ2-7, with a possible D match to TRBD1 (6 bases). V dropped 4 bases and J dropped 6 bases, with 13 bases sitting between them. Looked up from germline, CDR1 is KGHSH and CDR2 is LQKENI. The CDR3 contains 13 residues.

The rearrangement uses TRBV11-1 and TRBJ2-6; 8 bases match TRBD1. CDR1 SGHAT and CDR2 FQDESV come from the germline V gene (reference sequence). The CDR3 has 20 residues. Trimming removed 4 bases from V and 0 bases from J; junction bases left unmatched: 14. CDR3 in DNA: TGTGCCAGCAGCTCTCTCCGGGACAGGAGCCCAATCTCTGGGGCCAACGTCCTGACTTTC. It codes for CASSSLRDRSPISGANVLTF.

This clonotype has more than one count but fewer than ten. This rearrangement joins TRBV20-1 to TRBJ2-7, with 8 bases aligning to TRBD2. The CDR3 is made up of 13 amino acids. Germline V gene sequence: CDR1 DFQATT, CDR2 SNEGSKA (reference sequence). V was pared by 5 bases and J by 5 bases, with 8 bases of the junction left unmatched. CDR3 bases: TGCAGTGCTTTTGCGGGAGGCAGGAACGAGCAGTACTTC. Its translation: CSAFAGGRNEQYF.

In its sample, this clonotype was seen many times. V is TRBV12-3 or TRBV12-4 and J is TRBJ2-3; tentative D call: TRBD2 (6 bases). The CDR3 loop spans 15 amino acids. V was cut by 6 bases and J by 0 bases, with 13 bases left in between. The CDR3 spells CASRLAGLSTDTQYF. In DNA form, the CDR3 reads TGTGCCAGCAGACTGGCCGGACTAAGCACAGATACGCAGTATTTT.

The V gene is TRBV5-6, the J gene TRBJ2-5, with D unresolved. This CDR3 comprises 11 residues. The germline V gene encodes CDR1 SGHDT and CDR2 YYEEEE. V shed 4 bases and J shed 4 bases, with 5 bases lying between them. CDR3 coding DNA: TGTGCCAGCAGCATCTCAGAGACCCAGTACTTC. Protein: CASSISETQYF. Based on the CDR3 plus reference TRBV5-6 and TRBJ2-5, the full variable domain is DAGVTQSPTHLIKTRGQQVTLRCSPKSGHDTVSWYQQALGQGPQFIFQYYEEEERQRGNFPDRFSGHQFPNYSSELNVNALLLGDSALYLCASSISETQYFGPGTRLLVL.

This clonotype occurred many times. The CDR3 reads CASSSYSGTVYVSDEQYF. CDR3 DNA: TGTGCCAGCAGCTCTTACTCCGGGACAGTCTACGTCTCGGACGAGCAGTACTTC. This rearrangement joins TRBV11-1 to TRBJ2-7; TRBD1 aligns across 7 bases. The V gene end was trimmed by 4 bases and the J gene end by 5 bases; junction bases not matched to a gene: 20. Per the germline V gene, CDR1 is SGHAT and CDR2 is FQDESV (reference sequence). The CDR3 extends over 18 amino acids.

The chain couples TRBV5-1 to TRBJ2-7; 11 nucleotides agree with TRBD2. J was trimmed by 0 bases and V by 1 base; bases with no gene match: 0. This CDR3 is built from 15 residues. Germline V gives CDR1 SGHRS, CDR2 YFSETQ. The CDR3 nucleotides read TGCGCCAGCAGCTTGACTAGCGGGGGCTCCTACGAGCAGTACTTC. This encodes CASSLTSGGSYEQYF.

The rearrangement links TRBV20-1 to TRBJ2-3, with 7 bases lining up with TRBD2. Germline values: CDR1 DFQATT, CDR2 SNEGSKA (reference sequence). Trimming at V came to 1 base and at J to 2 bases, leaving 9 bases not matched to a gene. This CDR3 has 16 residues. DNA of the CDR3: TGCAGTGCTAGAGTTCTCGGCGGGGGAACCACAGATACGCAGTATTTT. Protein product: CSARVLGGGTTDTQYF.

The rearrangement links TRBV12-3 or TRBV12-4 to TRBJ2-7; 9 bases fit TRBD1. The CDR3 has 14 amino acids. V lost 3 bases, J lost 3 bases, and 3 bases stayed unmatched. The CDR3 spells CASSLGQGDYEQYF. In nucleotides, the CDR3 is TGTGCCAGCAGTTTGGGACAGGGTGACTACGAGCAGTACTTC.

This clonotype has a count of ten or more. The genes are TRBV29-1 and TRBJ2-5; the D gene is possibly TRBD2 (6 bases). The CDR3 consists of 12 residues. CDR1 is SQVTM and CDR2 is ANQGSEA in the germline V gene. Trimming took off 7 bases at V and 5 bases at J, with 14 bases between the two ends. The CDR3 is CSAPSGGETQYF. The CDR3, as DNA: TGCAGCGCGCCATCAGGAGGGGAGACCCAGTACTTC. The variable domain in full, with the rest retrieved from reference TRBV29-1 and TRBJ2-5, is SAVISQKPSRDICQRGTSLTIQCQVDSQVTMMFWYRQQPGQSLTLIATANQGSEATYESGFVIDKFPISRPNLTFSTLTVSNMSPEDSSIYLCSAPSGGETQYFGPGTRLLVL.

CDR3 DNA sequence: TGTGCCATCCGCTCGGCCCAGTACTTC. Protein product: CAIRSAQYF. The chain recombines TRBV10-3 with TRBJ2-5; D gene unclear. The V gene lost 8 bases and the J gene lost 9 bases, with 7 bases spanning the gap. CDR1 and CDR2 from the germline V gene are ENHRY and SYGVKD. This CDR3 is 9 amino acids long.

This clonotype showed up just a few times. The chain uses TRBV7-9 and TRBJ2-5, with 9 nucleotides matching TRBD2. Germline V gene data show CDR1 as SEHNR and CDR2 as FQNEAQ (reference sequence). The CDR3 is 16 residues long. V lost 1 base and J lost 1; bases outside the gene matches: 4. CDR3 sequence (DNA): TGTGCCAGCAGCTTAGGACTAGCGGACACCCAAGAGACCCAGTACTTC. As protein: CASSLGLADTQETQYF.

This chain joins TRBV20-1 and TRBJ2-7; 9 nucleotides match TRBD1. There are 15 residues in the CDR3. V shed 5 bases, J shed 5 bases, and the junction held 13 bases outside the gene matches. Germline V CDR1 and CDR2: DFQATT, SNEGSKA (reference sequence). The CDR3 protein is CSAYYAQGASNEQYF. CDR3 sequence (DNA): TGCAGTGCTTATTACGCACAGGGGGCCTCGAACGAGCAGTACTTC.

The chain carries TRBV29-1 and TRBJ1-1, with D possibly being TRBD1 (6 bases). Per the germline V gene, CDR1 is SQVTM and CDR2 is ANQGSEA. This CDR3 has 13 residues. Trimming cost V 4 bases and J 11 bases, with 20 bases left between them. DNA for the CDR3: TGCAGCGTTGCCGTGGGGGCCGTTGCCGCGGCTTTCTTT. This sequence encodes CSVAVGAVAAAFF.

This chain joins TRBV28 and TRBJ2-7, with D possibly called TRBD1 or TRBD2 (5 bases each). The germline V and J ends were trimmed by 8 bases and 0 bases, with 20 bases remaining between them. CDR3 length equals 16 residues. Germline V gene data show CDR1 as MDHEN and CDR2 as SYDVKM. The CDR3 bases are TGTGCCAGCCTCACAACTGGGACGGCGAACTCCTACGAGCAGTACTTC. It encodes CASLTTGTANSYEQYF.

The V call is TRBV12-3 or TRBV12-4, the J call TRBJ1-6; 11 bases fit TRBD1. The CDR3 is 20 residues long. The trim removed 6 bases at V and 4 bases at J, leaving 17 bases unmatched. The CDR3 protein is CASSAIYSGTGGLYNSPLHF. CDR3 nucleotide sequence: TGTGCCAGCAGCGCAATTTATTCCGGGACAGGGGGTCTTTATAATTCACCCCTCCACTTT.